This paragraph reports one TCR beta chain. This sample is drawn from a study of blood T cell repertoires in COVID-19. Study details: There were acute and convalescent COVID-19 samples, and they came from the United States, Italy and Spain. T cells, B-cell-depleted T cells, or PBMCs supplied cDNA or gDNA.

Original analysis: It was from reference gene primer amplification that nucleated cell counts were estimated. Method: immunoSEQ multiplex PCR; TCRdb's copy keeps in-frame clones and lacks some. That table furnishes V, J and clone size, whereas the DNA furnished D and trimming. The sample comprises about 140,000 clones, around 82% of which are singletons, and roughly two fifths rests with the top ten. Source material: peripheral blood. This clonotype was obtained from a human donor in a cohort sampled during active COVID-19.

The CDR3, as DNA: TGTGCCAGCAGCCAAGGGGGGCCGAGCAATCAGCCCCAGCATTTT. Amino acid sequence: CASSQGGPSNQPQHF. This chain joins TRBV4-2 and TRBJ1-5; possibly TRBD1 for D (6 bases). Germline-derived CDR1 and CDR2 are LGHNA and YNFKEQ. The CDR3 runs to 15 residues. Trimming removed 1 base from V and 1 base from J, with 8 bases in between.